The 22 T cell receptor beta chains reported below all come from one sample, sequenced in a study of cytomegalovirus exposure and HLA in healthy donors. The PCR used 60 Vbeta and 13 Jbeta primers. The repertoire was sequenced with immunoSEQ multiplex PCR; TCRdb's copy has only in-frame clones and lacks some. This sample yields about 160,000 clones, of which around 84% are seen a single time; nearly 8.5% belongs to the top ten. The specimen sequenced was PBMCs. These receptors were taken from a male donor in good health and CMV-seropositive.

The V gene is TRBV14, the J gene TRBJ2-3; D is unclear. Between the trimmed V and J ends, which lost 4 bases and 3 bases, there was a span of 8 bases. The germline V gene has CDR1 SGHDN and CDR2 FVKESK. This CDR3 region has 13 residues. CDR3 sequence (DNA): TGTGCCAGCAGCCTTGCCGGGACAGATACGCAGTATTTT. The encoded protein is CASSLAGTDTQYF.

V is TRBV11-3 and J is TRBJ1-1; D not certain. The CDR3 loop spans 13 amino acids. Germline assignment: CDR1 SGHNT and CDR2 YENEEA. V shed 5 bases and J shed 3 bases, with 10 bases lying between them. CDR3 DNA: TGTGCCAGCAGCCCAACGATAGACACTGAAGCTTTCTTT. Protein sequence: CASSPTIDTEAFF.

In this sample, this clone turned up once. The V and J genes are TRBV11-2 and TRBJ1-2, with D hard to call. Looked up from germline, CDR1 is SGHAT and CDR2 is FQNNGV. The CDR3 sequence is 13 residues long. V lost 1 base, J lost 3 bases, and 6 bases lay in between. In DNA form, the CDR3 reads TGTGCCAGCAGCTTAGCCCCCGACTATGGCTACACCTTC. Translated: CASSLAPDYGYTF.

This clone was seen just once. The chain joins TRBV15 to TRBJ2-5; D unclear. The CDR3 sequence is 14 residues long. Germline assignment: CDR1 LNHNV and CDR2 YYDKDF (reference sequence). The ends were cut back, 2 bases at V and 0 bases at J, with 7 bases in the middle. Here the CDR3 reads CATSRNSYQETQYF. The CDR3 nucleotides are TGTGCCACCAGCAGAAATTCGTACCAAGAGACCCAGTACTTC.

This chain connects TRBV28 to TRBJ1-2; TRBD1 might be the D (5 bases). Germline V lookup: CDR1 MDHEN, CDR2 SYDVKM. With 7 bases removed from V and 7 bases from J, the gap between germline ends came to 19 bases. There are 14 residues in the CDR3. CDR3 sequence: CASTILLRDFGYTF. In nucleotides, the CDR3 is TGTGCCAGCACCATCCTTCTCCGGGACTTTGGCTACACCTTC.

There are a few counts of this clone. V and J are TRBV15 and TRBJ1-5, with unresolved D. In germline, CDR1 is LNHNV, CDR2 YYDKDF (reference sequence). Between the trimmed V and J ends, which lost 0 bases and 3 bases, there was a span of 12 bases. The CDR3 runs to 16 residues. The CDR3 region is CATSRDPGLTNQPQHF. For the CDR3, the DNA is TGTGCCACCAGCAGAGACCCCGGACTGACCAATCAGCCCCAGCATTTT.

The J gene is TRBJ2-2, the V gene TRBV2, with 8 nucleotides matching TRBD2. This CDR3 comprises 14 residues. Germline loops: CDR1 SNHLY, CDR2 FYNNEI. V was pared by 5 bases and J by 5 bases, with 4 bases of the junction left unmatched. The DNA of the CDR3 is TGTGCCAGCAGTTCCGAGCGGGAGACCGGGGAGCTGTTTTTT. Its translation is CASSSERETGELFF. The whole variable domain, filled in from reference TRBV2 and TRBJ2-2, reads EPEVTQTPSHQVTQMGQEVILRCVPISNHLYFYWYRQILGQKVEFLVSFYNNEISEKSEIFDDQFSVERPDGSNFTLKIRSTKLEDSAMYFCASSSERETGELFFGEGSRLTVL.

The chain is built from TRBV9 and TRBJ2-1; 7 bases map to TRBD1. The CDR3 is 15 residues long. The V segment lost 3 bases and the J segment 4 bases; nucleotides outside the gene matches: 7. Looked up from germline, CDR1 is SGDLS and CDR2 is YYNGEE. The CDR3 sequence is CASSGWGTAYNEQFF. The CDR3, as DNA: TGTGCCAGCAGCGGCTGGGGGACAGCGTACAATGAGCAGTTCTTC.

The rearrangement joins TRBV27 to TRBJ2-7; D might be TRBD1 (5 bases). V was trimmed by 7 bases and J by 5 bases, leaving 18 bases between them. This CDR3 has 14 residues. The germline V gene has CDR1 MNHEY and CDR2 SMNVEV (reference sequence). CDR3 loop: CASKMDTPRHEQYF. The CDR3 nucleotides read TGTGCCAGCAAAATGGACACACCTCGGCACGAGCAGTACTTC.

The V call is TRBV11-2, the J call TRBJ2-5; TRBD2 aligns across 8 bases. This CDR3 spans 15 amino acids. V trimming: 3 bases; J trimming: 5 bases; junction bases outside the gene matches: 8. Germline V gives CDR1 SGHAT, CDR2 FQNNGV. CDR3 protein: CASSFLAGRGETQYF. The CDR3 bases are TGTGCCAGCAGCTTTTTAGCGGGAAGAGGGGAGACCCAGTACTTC. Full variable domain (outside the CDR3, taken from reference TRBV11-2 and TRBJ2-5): EAGVAQSPRYKIIEKRQSVAFWCNPISGHATLYWYQQILGQGPKLLIQFQNNGVVDDSQLPKDRFSAERLKGVDSTLKIQPAKLEDSAVYLCASSFLAGRGETQYFGPGTRLLVL.

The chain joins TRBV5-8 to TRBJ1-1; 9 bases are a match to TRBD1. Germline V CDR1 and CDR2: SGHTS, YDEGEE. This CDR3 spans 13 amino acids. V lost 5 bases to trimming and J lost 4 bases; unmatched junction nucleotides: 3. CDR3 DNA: TGTGCCAGCAGTAAGGACAGGGGCACTGAAGCTTTCTTT. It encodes CASSKDRGTEAFF.

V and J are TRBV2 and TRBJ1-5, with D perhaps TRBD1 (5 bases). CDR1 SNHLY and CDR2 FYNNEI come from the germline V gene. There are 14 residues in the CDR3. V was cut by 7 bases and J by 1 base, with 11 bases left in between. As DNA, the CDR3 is TGTGCCAGCAAGGGGATTTTGAGCAATCAGCCCCAGCATTTT. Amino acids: CASKGILSNQPQHF.

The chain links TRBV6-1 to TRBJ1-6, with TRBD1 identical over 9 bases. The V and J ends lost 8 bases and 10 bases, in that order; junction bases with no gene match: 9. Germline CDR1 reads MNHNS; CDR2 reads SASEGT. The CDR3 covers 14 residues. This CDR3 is CASAENRGRSPLHF. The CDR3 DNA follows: TGTGCCAGCGCAGAGAACAGGGGGCGATCACCCCTCCACTTT.

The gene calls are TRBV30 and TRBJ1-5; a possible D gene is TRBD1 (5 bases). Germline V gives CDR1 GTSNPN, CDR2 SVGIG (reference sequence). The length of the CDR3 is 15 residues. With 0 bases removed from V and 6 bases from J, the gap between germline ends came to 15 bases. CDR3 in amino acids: CAWSVQGDVGQPQHF. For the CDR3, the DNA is TGTGCCTGGAGTGTACAAGGGGATGTTGGTCAGCCCCAGCATTTT.

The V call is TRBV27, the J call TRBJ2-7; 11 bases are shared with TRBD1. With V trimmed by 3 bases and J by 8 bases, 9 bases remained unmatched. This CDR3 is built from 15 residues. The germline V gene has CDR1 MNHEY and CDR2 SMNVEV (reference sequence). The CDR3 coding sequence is TGTGCCAGCAGTTTGTCGGGACAGGGGGAGTCTCAGCAGTACTTC. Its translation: CASSLSGQGESQQYF.

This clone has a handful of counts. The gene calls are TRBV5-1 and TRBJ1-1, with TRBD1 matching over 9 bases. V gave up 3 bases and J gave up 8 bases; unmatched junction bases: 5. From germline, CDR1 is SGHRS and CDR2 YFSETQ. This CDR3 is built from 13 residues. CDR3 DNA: TGCGCCAGCAGCTCCTTAGGACAGGGGGAAGCTTTCTTT. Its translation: CASSSLGQGEAFF.

The CDR3: CASSSQPGQGYEQYF. The CDR3 DNA is TGCGCCAGCAGCTCCCAACCGGGACAGGGCTACGAGCAGTACTTC. The chain has TRBV5-1 and TRBJ2-7; 9 bases match TRBD1. CDR1 is SGHRS and CDR2 is YFSETQ in the germline V gene. The CDR3 spans 15 residues. V lost 3 bases to trimming and J lost 3 bases; unmatched junction nucleotides: 7.

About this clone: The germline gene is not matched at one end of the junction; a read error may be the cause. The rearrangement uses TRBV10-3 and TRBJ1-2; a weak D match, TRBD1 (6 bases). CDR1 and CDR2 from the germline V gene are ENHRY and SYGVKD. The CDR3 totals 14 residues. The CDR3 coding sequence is TGTGCCAGCAGTCCCACTACAGGGTCCTATGGCTACACCTTC. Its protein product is CASSPTTGSYGYTF.

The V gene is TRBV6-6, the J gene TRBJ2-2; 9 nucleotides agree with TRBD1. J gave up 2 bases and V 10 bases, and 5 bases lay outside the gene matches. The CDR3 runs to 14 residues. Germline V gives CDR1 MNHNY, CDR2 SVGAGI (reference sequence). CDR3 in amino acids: CATTGQGNTGELFF. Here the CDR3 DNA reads TGTGCCACTACGGGACAGGGCAACACCGGGGAGCTGTTTTTT.

The DNA of the CDR3 is TGTGCCAGCAGTGACTCCCCGGGACAGGGTCCAGATACGCAGTATTTT. Its translation is CASSDSPGQGPDTQYF. This chain uses TRBV6-4 with TRBJ2-3, with 9 bases that match TRBD1. Germline values: CDR1 MRHNA, CDR2 SNTAGT. V lost 0 bases and J lost 4; bases outside the gene matches: 5. CDR3 size: 16 residues.

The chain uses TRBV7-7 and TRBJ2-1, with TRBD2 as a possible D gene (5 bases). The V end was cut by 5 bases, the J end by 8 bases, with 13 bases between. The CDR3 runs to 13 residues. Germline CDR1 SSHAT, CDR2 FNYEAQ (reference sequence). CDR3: CASSPGWSDEQFF. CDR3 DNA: TGTGCCAGCAGCCCGGGGTGGAGCGATGAGCAGTTCTTC.

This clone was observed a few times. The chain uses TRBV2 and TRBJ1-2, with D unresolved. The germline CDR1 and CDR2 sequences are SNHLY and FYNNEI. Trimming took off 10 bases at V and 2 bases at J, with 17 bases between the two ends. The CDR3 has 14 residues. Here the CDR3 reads CANGGPTGNYGYTF. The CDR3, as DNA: TGTGCCAACGGAGGCCCTACTGGGAACTATGGCTACACCTTC.